One T cell receptor beta chain is described in this entry. Its specificity is not known. In the study's own analysis: Filtering was not the same, since immunoSEQ gave junction-only sequences without quality scores. The assay was immunoSEQ multiplex PCR, and TCRdb's table has in-frame clones only and misses some. That table is the source of V, J and clone size, and D and trimming were worked out from the DNA. The sample has 100,000 to 130,000 clones; 68% are singletons. Adults of Caucasian background living in Nashville, Tennessee made up all donors. This sample is part of a study of shared clonotypes between healthy human individuals. Study-wide results and limits: Despite large depth, sorted-subset datasets appeared incompletely sequenced.

Germline loops: CDR1 MDHEN, CDR2 SYDVKM. The CDR3 loop spans 19 amino acids. Trimming took 2 bases from V and 3 from J, leaving 22 bases between them. The chain combines TRBV28 with TRBJ1-4; D ambiguous. The specimen was memory CD8+ T cells sorted from blood. Sample subset: CD45RO+ cells pooled with CCR7-negative TemRA cells. This TCR was sampled from a woman in her 30s in good health. The CDR3 DNA reads as TGTGCCAGCAGTTTAAGGAACAGTTACGCGGGAACCTCTAATGAAAAACTGTTTTTT. Translating gives CASSLRNSYAGTSNEKLFF.